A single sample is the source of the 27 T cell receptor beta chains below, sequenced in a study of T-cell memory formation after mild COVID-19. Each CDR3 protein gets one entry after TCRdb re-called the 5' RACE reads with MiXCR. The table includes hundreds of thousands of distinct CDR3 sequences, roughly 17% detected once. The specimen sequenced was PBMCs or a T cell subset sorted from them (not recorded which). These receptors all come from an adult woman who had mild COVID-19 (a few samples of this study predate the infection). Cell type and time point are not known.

The CDR3 DNA is TGTGCCACCAGCAGATTGGGACTGCCGACAGATACGCAGTATTTT. Amino acid sequence: CATSRLGLPTDTQYF. V is TRBV15 and J is TRBJ2-3, with a tentative D call TRBD2 (6 bases). Between the trimmed V and J ends, which lost 2 bases and 3 bases, there was a span of 12 bases. CDR3 length: 15 residues. Germline CDR1 LNHNV, CDR2 YYDKDF (reference sequence).

CDR3: CASSFGGALNNEQFF. The CDR3, as DNA: TGTGCCAGCAGCTTCGGGGGGGCACTCAACAATGAGCAGTTCTTC. The genes are TRBV7-2 and TRBJ2-1; 8 bases are a match to TRBD2. The CDR3 consists of 15 residues. V lost 3 bases and J lost 5; bases outside the gene matches: 6. CDR1 is SGHTA, CDR2 FQGNSA, per germline. Variable domain in full (rest from reference TRBV7-2 and TRBJ2-1): GAGVSQSPSNKVTEKGKDVELRCDPISGHTALYWYRQSLGQGLEFLIYFQGNSAPDKSGLPSDRFSAERTGGSVSTLTIQRTQQEDSAVYLCASSFGGALNNEQFFGPGTRLTVL.

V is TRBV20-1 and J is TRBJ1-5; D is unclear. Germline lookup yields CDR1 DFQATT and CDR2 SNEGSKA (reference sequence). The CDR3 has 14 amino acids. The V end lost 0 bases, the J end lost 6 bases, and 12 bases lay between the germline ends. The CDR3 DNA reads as TGCAGTGCTAGAGATAGGGTCCTAGGTCAGCCCCAGCATTTT. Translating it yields CSARDRVLGQPQHF.

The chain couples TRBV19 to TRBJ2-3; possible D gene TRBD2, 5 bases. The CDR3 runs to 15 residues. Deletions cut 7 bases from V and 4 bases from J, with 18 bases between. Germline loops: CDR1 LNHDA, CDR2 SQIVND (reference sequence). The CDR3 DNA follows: TGTGCCAGTACCCTCCGACGGGGATTGCCAGATACGCAGTATTTT. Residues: CASTLRRGLPDTQYF. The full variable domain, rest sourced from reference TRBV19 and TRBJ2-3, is DGGITQSPKYLFRKEGQNVTLSCEQNLNHDAMYWYRQDPGQGLRLIYYSQIVNDFQKGDIAEGYSVSREKKESFPLTVTSAQKNPTAFYLCASTLRRGLPDTQYFGPGTRLTVL.

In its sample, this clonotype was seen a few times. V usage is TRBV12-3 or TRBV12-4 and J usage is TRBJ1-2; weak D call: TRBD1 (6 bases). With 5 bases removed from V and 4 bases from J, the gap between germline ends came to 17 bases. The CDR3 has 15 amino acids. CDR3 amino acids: CASSNPGGQSYGYTF. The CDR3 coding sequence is TGTGCCAGCAGTAATCCGGGGGGCCAGTCCTATGGCTACACCTTC.

For the CDR3, the DNA is TGTGCCAGCAGGGGACAGGGTAGGGAGACCCAGTACTTC. It specifies CASRGQGRETQYF. V gene TRBV27 combines with J gene TRBJ2-5, with 9 bases that match TRBD1. This CDR3 contains 13 residues. The V and J ends lost 6 bases and 5 bases, in that order; junction bases with no gene match: 4. The germline V gene encodes CDR1 MNHEY and CDR2 SMNVEV (reference sequence).

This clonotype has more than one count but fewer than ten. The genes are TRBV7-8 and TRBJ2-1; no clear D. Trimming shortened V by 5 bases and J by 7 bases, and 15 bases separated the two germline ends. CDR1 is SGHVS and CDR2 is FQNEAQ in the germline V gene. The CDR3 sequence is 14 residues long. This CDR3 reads CASSKTQNSNEQFF. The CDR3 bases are TGTGCCAGCAGCAAGACCCAGAATTCAAATGAGCAGTTCTTC.

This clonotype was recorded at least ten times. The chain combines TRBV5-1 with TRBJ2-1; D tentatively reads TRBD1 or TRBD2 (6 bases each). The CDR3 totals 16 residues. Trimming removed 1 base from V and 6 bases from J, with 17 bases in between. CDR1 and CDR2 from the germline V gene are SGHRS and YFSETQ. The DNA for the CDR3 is TGCGCCAGCAGCTTGTTTACAGGGAGGAGCGGCAATGAGCAGTTCTTC. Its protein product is CASSLFTGRSGNEQFF.

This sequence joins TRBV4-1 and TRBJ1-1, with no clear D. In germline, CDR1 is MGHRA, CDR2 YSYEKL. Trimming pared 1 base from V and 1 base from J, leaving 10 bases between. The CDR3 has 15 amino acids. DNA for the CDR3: TGCGCCAGCAGCCAAGGGCGTTTGAGGAACACTGAAGCTTTCTTT. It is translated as CASSQGRLRNTEAFF.

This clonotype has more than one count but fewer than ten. The chain's CDR3 is CSVKSPVYNEQFF. The CDR3 nucleotides are TGCAGCGTAAAATCCCCCGTCTACAATGAGCAGTTCTTC. This sequence joins TRBV20-1 and TRBJ2-1; no definite D call. This CDR3 contains 13 residues. Germline lookup yields CDR1 DFQATT and CDR2 SNEGSKA (reference sequence).

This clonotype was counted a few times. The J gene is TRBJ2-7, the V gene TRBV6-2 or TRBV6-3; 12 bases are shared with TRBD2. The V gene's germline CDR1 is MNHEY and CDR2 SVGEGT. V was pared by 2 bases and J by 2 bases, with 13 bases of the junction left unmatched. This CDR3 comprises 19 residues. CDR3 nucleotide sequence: TGTGCCAGCAGTTACCTCCATTACCTACTAGCGGGAGGTCCCTACGAGCAGTACTTC. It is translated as CASSYLHYLLAGGPYEQYF.

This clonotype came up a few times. CDR3 residues: CASSQVGDFIHRTYEQYF. The CDR3 region has the DNA TGTGCCAGCAGCCAAGTGGGGGACTTTATCCACCGAACCTACGAGCAGTACTTC. The chain links TRBV3-1 to TRBJ2-7, with D perhaps TRBD2 (6 bases). The V end lost 1 base, the J end lost 2 bases, and 21 bases lay between the germline ends. The CDR3 contains 18 residues. Germline CDR1 LGHDT, CDR2 YNNKEL (reference sequence).

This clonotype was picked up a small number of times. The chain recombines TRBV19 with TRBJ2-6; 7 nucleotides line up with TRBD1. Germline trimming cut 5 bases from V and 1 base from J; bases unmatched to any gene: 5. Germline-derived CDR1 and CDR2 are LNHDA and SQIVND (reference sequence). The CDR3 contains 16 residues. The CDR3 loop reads CASSWTGGSGANVLTF. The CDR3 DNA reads TGTGCCAGTAGTTGGACAGGAGGATCTGGGGCCAACGTCCTGACTTTC.

CDR3 residues: CSARDSLGTNTGELFF. The CDR3 DNA follows: TGCAGTGCTAGAGATTCCCTAGGGACGAACACCGGGGAGCTGTTTTTT. The J gene is TRBJ2-2, the V gene TRBV20-1; D is ambiguous. This CDR3 comprises 16 residues. V lost 0 bases and J lost 0, with 11 bases in between. Germline V gene data show CDR1 as DFQATT and CDR2 as SNEGSKA (reference sequence).

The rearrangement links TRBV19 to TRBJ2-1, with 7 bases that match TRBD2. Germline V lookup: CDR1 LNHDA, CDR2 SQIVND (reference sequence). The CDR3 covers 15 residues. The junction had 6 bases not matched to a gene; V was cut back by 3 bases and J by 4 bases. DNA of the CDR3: TGTGCCAGTAGTATCCCTAGCGGATTATACAATGAGCAGTTCTTC. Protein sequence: CASSIPSGLYNEQFF.

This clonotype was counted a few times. The CDR3 here is CASSLRLAELKNTGELFF. For the CDR3, the DNA is TGTGCCAGCAGCTTGCGACTAGCGGAACTTAAAAACACCGGGGAGCTGTTTTTT. The chain links TRBV5-6 to TRBJ2-2, with 9 bases lining up with TRBD2. From germline, CDR1 is SGHDT and CDR2 YYEEEE. CDR3 length: 18 amino acids. The ends lost 1 base at V and 2 bases at J; junction bases unmatched: 9.

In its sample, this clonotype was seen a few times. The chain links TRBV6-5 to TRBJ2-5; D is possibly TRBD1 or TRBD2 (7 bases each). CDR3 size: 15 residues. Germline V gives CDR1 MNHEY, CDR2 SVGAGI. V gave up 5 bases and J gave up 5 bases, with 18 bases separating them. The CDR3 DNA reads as TGTGCCAGCAGTGCGCGGGAGCTCAGGGGGGAGACCCAGTACTTC. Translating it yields CASSARELRGETQYF.

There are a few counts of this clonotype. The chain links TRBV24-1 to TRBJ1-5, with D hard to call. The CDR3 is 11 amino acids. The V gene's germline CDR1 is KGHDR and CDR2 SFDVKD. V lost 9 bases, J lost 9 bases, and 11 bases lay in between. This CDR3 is CATQRVRPQHF. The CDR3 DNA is TGTGCCACCCAGAGGGTTAGGCCCCAGCATTTT.

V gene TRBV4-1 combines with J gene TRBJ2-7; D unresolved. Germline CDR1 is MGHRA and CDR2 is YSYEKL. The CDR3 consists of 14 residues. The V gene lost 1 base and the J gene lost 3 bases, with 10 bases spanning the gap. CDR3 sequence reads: CASSQAPILYEQYF. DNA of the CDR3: TGCGCCAGCAGCCAAGCACCTATCCTCTACGAGCAGTACTTC.

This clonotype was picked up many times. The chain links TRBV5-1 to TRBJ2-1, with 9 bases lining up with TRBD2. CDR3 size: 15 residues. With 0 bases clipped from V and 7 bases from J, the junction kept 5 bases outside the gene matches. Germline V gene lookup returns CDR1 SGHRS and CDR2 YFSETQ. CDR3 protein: CASSLVASGENEQFF. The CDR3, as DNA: TGCGCCAGCAGCTTGGTGGCTAGCGGGGAAAATGAGCAGTTCTTC.

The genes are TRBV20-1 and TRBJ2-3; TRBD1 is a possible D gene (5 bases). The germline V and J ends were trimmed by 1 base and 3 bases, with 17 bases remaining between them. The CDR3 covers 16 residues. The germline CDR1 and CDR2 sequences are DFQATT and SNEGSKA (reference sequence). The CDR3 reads CSARGVRGRATDTQYF. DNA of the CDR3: TGCAGTGCTAGAGGGGTCCGTGGCAGGGCGACAGATACGCAGTATTTT.

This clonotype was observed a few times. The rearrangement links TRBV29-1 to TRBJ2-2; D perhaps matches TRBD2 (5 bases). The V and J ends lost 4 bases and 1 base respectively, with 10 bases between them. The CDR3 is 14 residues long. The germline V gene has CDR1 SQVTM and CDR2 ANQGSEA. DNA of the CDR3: TGCAGCGTTGGATTCGGGGTGAACACCGGGGAGCTGTTTTTT. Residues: CSVGFGVNTGELFF.

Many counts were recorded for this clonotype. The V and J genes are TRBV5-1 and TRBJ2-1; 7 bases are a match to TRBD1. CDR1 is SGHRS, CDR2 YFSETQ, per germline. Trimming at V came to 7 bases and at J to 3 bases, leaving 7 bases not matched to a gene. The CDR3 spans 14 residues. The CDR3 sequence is CASSGTGVYNEQFF. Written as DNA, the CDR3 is TGCGCCAGCTCGGGTACAGGGGTCTACAATGAGCAGTTCTTC. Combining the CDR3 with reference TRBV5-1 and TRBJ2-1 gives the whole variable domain KAGVTQTPRYLIKTRGQQVTLSCSPISGHRSVSWYQQTPGQGLQFLFEYFSETQRNKGNFPGRFSGRQFSNSRSEMNVSTLELGDSALYLCASSGTGVYNEQFFGPGTRLTVL.

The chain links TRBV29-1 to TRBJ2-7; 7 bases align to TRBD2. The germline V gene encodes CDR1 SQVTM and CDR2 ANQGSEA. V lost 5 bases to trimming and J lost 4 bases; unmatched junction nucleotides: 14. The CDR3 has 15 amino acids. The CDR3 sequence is CSVSTGTTGPYEQYF. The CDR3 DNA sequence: TGCAGCGTTTCAACCGGGACTACCGGCCCATACGAGCAGTACTTC.

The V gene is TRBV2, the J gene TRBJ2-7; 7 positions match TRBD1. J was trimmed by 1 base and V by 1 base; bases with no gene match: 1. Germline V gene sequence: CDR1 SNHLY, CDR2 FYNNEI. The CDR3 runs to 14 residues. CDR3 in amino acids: CASSEGDSSYEQYF. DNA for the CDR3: TGTGCCAGCAGTGAAGGGGACAGTTCCTACGAGCAGTACTTC.

This CDR3 is CASSGGYNTDTQYF. The DNA of the CDR3 is TGTGCCAGCAGTGGCGGGTACAACACAGATACGCAGTATTTT. The chain has TRBV6-1 and TRBJ2-3, with a tentative D call TRBD2 (5 bases). Trimming shortened V by 4 bases and J by 2 bases, and 10 bases separated the two germline ends. The CDR3 runs 14 residues. CDR1 and CDR2 (germline): MNHNS, SASEGT.

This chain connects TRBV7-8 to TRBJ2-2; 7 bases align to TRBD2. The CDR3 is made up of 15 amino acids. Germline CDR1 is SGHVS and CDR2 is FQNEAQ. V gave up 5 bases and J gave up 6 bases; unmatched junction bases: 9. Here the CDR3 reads CASSPAYGGSGELFF. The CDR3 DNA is TGTGCCAGCAGCCCAGCCTACGGGGGGTCCGGGGAGCTGTTTTTT.